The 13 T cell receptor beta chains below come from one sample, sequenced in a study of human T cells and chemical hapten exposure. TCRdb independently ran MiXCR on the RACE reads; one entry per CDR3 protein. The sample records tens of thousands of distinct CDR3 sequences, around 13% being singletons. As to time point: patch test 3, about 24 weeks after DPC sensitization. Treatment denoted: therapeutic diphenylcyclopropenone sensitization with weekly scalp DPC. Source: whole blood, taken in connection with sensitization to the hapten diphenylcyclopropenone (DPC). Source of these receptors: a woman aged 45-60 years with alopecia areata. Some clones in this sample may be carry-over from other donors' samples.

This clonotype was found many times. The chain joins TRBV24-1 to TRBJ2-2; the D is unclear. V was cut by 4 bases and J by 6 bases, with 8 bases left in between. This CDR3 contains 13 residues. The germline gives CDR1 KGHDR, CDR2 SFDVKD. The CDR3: CATSERTPGELFF. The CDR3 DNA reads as TGTGCCACCAGTGAACGGACCCCCGGGGAGCTGTTTTTT.

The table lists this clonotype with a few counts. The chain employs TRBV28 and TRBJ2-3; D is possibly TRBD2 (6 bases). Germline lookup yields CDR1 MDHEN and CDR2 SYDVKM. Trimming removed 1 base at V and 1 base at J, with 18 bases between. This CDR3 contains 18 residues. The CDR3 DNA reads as TGTGCCAGCAGTTTATTCTTCTCGGCGGGATCGGGCACAGATACGCAGTATTTT. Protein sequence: CASSLFFSAGSGTDTQYF.

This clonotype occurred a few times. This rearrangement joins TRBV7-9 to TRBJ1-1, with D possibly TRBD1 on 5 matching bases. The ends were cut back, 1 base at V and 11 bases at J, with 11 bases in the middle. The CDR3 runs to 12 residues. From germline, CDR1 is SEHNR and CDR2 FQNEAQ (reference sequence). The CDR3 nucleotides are TGTGCCAGCAGCTTAGTTGAGGGACCGGCTTTCTTT. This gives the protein CASSLVEGPAFF. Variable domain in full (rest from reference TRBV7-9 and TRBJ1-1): DTGVSQNPRHKITKRGQNVTFRCDPISEHNRLYWYRQTLGQGPEFLTYFQNEAQLEKSRLLSDRFSAERPKGSFSTLEIQRTEQGDSAMYLCASSLVEGPAFFGQGTRLTVV.

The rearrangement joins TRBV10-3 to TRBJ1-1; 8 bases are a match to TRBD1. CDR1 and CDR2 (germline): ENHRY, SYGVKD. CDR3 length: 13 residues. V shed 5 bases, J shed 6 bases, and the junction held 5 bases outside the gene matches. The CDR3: CAISPQGAPEAFF. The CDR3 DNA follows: TGTGCCATCAGTCCCCAGGGGGCACCTGAAGCTTTCTTT.

The CDR3 DNA reads as TGCAGTGCTTCTACAGGGGCCTATGGCTACACCTTC. Amino acid sequence: CSASTGAYGYTF. The chain carries TRBV20-1 and TRBJ1-2, with 7 bases that match TRBD1. Germline V gene sequence: CDR1 DFQATT, CDR2 SNEGSKA (reference sequence). V lost 5 bases to trimming and J lost 4 bases; unmatched junction nucleotides: 4. The CDR3 is made up of 12 amino acids.

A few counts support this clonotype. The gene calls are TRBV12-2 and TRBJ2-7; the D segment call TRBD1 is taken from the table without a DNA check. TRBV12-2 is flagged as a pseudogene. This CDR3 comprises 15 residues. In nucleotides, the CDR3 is TGTGCAAGTCGCTTGTCGGACAGATTCTCCTACGAGCAGTACTTC. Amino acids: CASRLSDRFSYEQYF.

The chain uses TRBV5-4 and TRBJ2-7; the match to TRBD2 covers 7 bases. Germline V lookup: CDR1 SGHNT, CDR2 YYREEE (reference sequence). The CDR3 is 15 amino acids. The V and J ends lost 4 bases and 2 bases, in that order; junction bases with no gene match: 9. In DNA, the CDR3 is TGTGCCAGCAGCACCCCTTCCAGCGGGACCTACGAGCAGTACTTC. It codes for CASSTPSSGTYEQYF.

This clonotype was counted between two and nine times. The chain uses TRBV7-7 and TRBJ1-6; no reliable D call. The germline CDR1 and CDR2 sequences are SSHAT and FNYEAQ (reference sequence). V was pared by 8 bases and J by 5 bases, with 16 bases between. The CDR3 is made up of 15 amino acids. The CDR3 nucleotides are TGTGCCAGCTTTCGTGGGGAGGAAAATAATTCACCCCTCCACTTT. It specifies CASFRGEENNSPLHF.

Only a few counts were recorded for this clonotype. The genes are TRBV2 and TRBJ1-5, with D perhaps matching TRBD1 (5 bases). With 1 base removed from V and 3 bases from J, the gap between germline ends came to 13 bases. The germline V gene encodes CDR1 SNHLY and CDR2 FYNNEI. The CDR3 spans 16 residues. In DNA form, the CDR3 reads TGTGCCAGCAGTGAAGGGGGCAGGCGGGCCAATCAGCCCCAGCATTTT. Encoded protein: CASSEGGRRANQPQHF. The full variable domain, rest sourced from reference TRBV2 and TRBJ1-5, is EPEVTQTPSHQVTQMGQEVILRCVPISNHLYFYWYRQILGQKVEFLVSFYNNEISEKSEIFDDQFSVERPDGSNFTLKIRSTKLEDSAMYFCASSEGGRRANQPQHFGDGTRLSIL.

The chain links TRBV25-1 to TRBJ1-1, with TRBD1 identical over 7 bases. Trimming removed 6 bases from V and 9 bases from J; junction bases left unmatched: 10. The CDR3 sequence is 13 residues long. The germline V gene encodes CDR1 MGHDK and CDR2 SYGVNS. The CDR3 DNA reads TGTGCCAGCAGCCCCCGACAGGGAACCCAAGCTTTCTTT. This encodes CASSPRQGTQAFF.

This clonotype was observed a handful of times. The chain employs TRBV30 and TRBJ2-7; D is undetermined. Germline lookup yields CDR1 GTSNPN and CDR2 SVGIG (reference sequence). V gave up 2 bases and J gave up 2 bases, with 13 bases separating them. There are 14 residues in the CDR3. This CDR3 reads CAWSKEGHPYEQYF. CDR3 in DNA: TGTGCCTGGAGTAAGGAAGGCCATCCCTACGAGCAGTACTTC.

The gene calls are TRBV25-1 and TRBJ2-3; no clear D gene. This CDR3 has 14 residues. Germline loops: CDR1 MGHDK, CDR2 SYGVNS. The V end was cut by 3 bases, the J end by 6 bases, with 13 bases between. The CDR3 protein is CASSEVRRTDTQYF. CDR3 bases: TGTGCCAGCAGTGAGGTCAGGCGAACTGATACGCAGTATTTT.

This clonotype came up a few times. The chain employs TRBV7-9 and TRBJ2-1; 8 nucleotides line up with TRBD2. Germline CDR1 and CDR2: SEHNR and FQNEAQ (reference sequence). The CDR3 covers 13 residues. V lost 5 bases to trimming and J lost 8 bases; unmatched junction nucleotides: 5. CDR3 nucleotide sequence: TGTGCCAGCAGCCTTAAGCGGGAGTATGAGCAGTTCTTC. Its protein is CASSLKREYEQFF.